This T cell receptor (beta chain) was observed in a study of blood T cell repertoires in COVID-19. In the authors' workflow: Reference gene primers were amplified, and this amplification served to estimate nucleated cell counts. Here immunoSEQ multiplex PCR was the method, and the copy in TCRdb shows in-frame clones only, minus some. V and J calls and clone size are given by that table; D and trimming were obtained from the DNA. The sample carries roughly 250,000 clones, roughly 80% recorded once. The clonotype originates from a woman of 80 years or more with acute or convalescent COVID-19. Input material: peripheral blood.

The CDR3 protein is CASRSQGGIAEAFF. CDR3 DNA: TGTGCCAGCAGATCACAGGGGGGGATCGCTGAAGCTTTCTTT. This chain joins TRBV2 and TRBJ1-1; 8 bases are a match to TRBD1. The CDR3 contains 14 residues. Per germline, CDR1 SNHLY and CDR2 FYNNEI. After removal of 6 bases from V and 6 bases from J, the junction contained 9 bases not matched to a gene.